The 20 T cell receptor beta chains listed next were all sequenced from one sample in a study of T cells in Graves' hyperthyroidism and ophthalmopathy. Amplified regions were TCR beta CDR3 sequences from RNA transcripts. HTBI primers were the set used in a first-round RT-PCR of the TCR CDR3. Using its own MiXCR run on the multiplex PCR reads, TCRdb lists one record per CDR3 protein. The profile shows about 570,000 distinct CDR3 sequences, approximately 14% of them singletons. The sample consisted of blood. These receptors were taken from a woman aged 40 to 55 with Graves' hyperthyroidism.

This clonotype was observed many times. This chain links TRBV12-3 or TRBV12-4 with TRBJ1-1; D gene ambiguous. Trimming removed 5 bases at V and 6 bases at J, with 13 bases between. The CDR3 is 13 residues long. CDR3: CASSPGGLAEAFF. The CDR3 DNA sequence: TGTGCCAGCAGTCCCGGAGGTTTGGCTGAAGCTTTCTTT.

This clonotype appeared a few times. V is TRBV19 and J is TRBJ2-1, with 8 bases lining up with TRBD2. Germline lookup yields CDR1 LNHDA and CDR2 SQIVND (reference sequence). The V and J ends lost 7 bases and 6 bases, in that order; junction bases with no gene match: 14. This CDR3 region has 16 residues. The CDR3 DNA is TGTGCCAGTAACCCCAGGCGGGCGGGAGGATCCAATGAGCAGTTCTTC. Protein product: CASNPRRAGGSNEQFF.

This clonotype was recorded at least ten times. CDR3 in DNA: TGTGCCAGCAGCCCTGCAGGGCTAGCTGAAGGGTACGAGCAGTACTTC. Protein sequence: CASSPAGLAEGYEQYF. The gene calls are TRBV3-1 and TRBJ2-7; tentatively, D is TRBD1 or TRBD2 (5 bases each). This CDR3 spans 16 amino acids. Deletions cut 4 bases from V and 4 bases from J, with 20 bases between. Germline assignment: CDR1 LGHDT and CDR2 YNNKEL (reference sequence).

This clonotype came up many times. A read error may produce the germline difference seen at one junction end. The chain has TRBV7-7 and TRBJ2-1; the D call may be TRBD1 or TRBD2 (5 bases each). This CDR3 has 13 residues. The germline V gene encodes CDR1 SSHAT and CDR2 FNYEAQ (reference sequence). The CDR3 bases are TGTGCTAGCAGCTTAGAGAGGGGTTCGCAGCAGTTCTTC. Its translation: CASSLERGSQQFF.

This clonotype was counted ten times or more. The chain uses TRBV7-3 and TRBJ1-2; no firm D call. The CDR3 contains 14 residues. V dropped 5 bases and J dropped 1 base, with 11 bases sitting between them. Germline lookup yields CDR1 SGHTA and CDR2 FQGTGA. CDR3 in amino acids: CASSEMGSNYGYTF. In DNA form, the CDR3 reads TGTGCCAGCAGCGAAATGGGGAGTAACTATGGCTACACCTTC. Combining the CDR3 with reference TRBV7-3 and TRBJ1-2 gives the whole variable domain GAGVSQTPSNKVTEKGKYVELRCDPISGHTALYWYRQSLGQGPEFLIYFQGTGAADDSGLPNDRFFAVRPEGSVSTLKIQRTERGDSAVYLCASSEMGSNYGYTFGSGTRLTVV.

Ten or more counts support this clonotype. V and J are TRBV9 and TRBJ2-7; D is perhaps TRBD2 (6 bases). Germline V gives CDR1 SGDLS, CDR2 YYNGEE. V lost 0 bases and J 4 bases, leaving 11 bases between the germline ends. The CDR3 has 14 amino acids. For the CDR3, the DNA is TGTGCCAGCAGCGTAGGTAGGCGGGGATACGAGCAGTACTTC. This gives the protein CASSVGRRGYEQYF.

This clonotype appeared many times. The chain recombines TRBV7-3 with TRBJ2-1; 10 positions agree with TRBD2. The germline V gene encodes CDR1 SGHTA and CDR2 FQGTGA. Trimming cost V 2 bases and J 9 bases; bases outside gene matches: 13. CDR3 size: 17 residues. The CDR3 coding sequence is TGTGCCAGCAGCTTAGACCCCTCAGCGGGAGGGCTAGGTGAGCAGTTCTTC. This codes for CASSLDPSAGGLGEQFF.

This clonotype was observed at least ten times. The V gene is TRBV5-6, the J gene TRBJ2-7, with unresolved D. Germline CDR1 is SGHDT and CDR2 is YYEEEE. This CDR3 region has 14 residues. Trimming removed 0 bases from V and 3 bases from J, with 10 bases in between. DNA of the CDR3: TGTGCCAGCAGCTTGGGAGACTTTTACTACGAGCAGTACTTC. It yields the protein CASSLGDFYYEQYF.

At least ten counts were recorded for this clonotype. V and J are TRBV28 and TRBJ1-4; 7 bases align to TRBD1. The CDR3 is 14 residues long. Germline lookup yields CDR1 MDHEN and CDR2 SYDVKM. Losses at the gene ends were 0 bases for V and 5 bases for J; bases not matched to a gene: 0. CDR3 sequence reads: CASSLWGQNEKLFF. The CDR3 DNA reads TGTGCCAGCAGTTTATGGGGACAGAATGAAAAACTGTTTTTT.

In this sample, this clonotype turned up many times. V usage is TRBV28 and J usage is TRBJ2-7; 8 positions agree with TRBD1. CDR3 length: 15 residues. V was clipped by 6 bases and J by 0 bases; unmatched bases: 7. The germline V gene has CDR1 MDHEN and CDR2 SYDVKM. CDR3 coding DNA: TGTGCCAGCAGGATTGGTGGACAGGGCTCCTACGAGCAGTACTTC. Translated, it gives CASRIGGQGSYEQYF.

The chain employs TRBV2 and TRBJ1-5; no clear D gene. V lost 2 bases and J lost 4, with 9 bases in between. Germline lookup yields CDR1 SNHLY and CDR2 FYNNEI. The CDR3 loop spans 14 amino acids. For the CDR3, the DNA is TGTGCCAGCAGTGAATCAGTTACTAATCAGCCCCAGCATTTT. Its translation: CASSESVTNQPQHF.

This sequence joins TRBV10-2 and TRBJ2-1; maybe TRBD2 (6 bases). The CDR3 consists of 15 residues. From germline, CDR1 is WSHSY and CDR2 SAAADI. Deletions cut 2 bases from V and 0 bases from J, with 8 bases between. The CDR3 DNA sequence: TGCGCCAGCAGTGAGGGGGAGGCCTCCTACAATGAGCAGTTCTTC. This sequence encodes CASSEGEASYNEQFF.

The chain joins TRBV7-9 to TRBJ2-5, with 7 bases identical to TRBD1. The CDR3 extends over 13 amino acids. V was clipped by 5 bases and J by 5 bases; unmatched bases: 5. CDR1 and CDR2 from the germline V gene are SEHNR and FQNEAQ (reference sequence). This CDR3 is CASSVQGLETQYF. Written as DNA, the CDR3 is TGTGCCAGCAGCGTACAGGGGTTGGAGACCCAGTACTTC.

This clonotype was seen ten or more times. The chain is built from TRBV20-1 and TRBJ2-3; TRBD2 matches 7 bases. Trimming cost V 0 bases and J 1 base; bases outside gene matches: 7. Per germline, CDR1 DFQATT and CDR2 SNEGSKA (reference sequence). The CDR3 sequence is 16 residues long. The CDR3, as DNA: TGCAGTGCTAGAGATATCGCGGGAGTCGGCACAGATACGCAGTATTTT. Its protein is CSARDIAGVGTDTQYF.

This clonotype was counted ten times or more. This rearrangement joins TRBV20-1 to TRBJ1-4; D is unresolved. Per the germline V gene, CDR1 is DFQATT and CDR2 is SNEGSKA (reference sequence). Trimming cost V 0 bases and J 6 bases, with 5 bases left between them. This CDR3 has 12 residues. CDR3 region: CSARDVHEKLFF. The DNA for the CDR3 is TGCAGTGCTAGAGATGTCCATGAAAAACTGTTTTTT.

This clonotype has ten or more counts. The chain recombines TRBV7-9 with TRBJ2-7, with 7 bases lining up with TRBD1. The J segment lost 3 bases and the V segment lost 1 base, leaving 9 bases of the junction unmatched. This CDR3 contains 16 residues. In germline, CDR1 is SEHNR, CDR2 FQNEAQ (reference sequence). This CDR3 reads CASSLGDRTGLYEQYF. The CDR3 coding sequence is TGTGCCAGCAGCTTAGGAGACCGGACAGGCCTCTACGAGCAGTACTTC.

The table lists this clonotype with a few counts. This rearrangement joins TRBV10-2 to TRBJ2-7; D unresolved. Per germline, CDR1 WSHSY and CDR2 SAAADI. This CDR3 has 12 residues. Trimming cost V 4 bases and J 6 bases, with 10 bases left between them. CDR3 residues: CASSVDVLEQYF. The CDR3, as DNA: TGCGCCAGCAGTGTAGACGTGCTCGAGCAGTACTTC.

The DNA for the CDR3 is TGTGCCAGCAGTTTATCGGCAGGCTCCTACGAGCAGTACTTC. Its translation: CASSLSAGSYEQYF. The chain couples TRBV27 to TRBJ2-7; no reliable D call. The germline V and J ends were trimmed by 0 bases and 0 bases, with 6 bases remaining between them. This CDR3 spans 14 amino acids. The germline V gene has CDR1 MNHEY and CDR2 SMNVEV (reference sequence).

This clonotype was seen ten or more times. The chain carries TRBV12-3 or TRBV12-4 and TRBJ1-1; D ambiguous. Trimming cost V 3 bases and J 1 base, with 6 bases left between them. The CDR3 has 13 amino acids. The CDR3 here is CASSFRQNTEAFF. The CDR3 bases are TGTGCCAGCAGTTTTCGGCAGAACACTGAAGCTTTCTTT.

This clonotype was picked up many times. The chain recombines TRBV11-1 with TRBJ2-7; D is unclear. The V end was cut by 5 bases, the J end by 2 bases, with 10 bases between. CDR1 is SGHAT, CDR2 FQDESV, per germline (reference sequence). The CDR3 length is 13 residues. CDR3 sequence: CASSPTPAYEQYF. The CDR3 DNA reads TGTGCCAGCAGCCCGACCCCCGCCTACGAGCAGTACTTC.